This T cell receptor beta chain was observed in a study of blood T cells in healthy people across ages. Points from the study as a whole: The donors' CMV status was not determined, possibly confounding changes in expanded clonotypes.

In this sample, this clonotype turned up a few times. Its antigen remains unidentified. Next came a second PCR, run for about 7 to 12 cycles, which used a sample-barcoded 5' primer along with a J-beta primer mix. TCRdb reprocessed the 5' RACE reads with MiXCR, giving one entry per CDR3 protein. The sample yields 1.5 million to 2 million distinct CDR3 sequences, about 35% seen once. V lost 3 bases, J lost 9 bases, and 6 bases stayed unmatched. This CDR3 region has 15 residues. CDR1 SGHTA and CDR2 FQGTGA come from the germline V gene. This TCR was recovered from a woman aged 25 to 39 in good health. The sample consisted of blood. The genes are TRBV7-3 and TRBJ2-1; 12 bases map to TRBD2. The chain's CDR3 is CASSFRLAGVGEQFF. The DNA for the CDR3 is TGTGCCAGCAGCTTTCGACTAGCGGGGGTCGGTGAGCAGTTCTTC.